This record looks at one TCR beta chain sequence and its context. This entry comes from a study of shared clonotypes between healthy human individuals. Germline V gene sequence: CDR1 MGHRA, CDR2 YSYEKL. The CDR3 loop spans 16 amino acids. Trimming at V came to 0 bases and at J to 2 bases, leaving 6 bases not matched to a gene. Repertoires were generated with immunoSEQ multiplex PCR, while TCRdb's copy carries only in-frame clones and drops some. The data contain about 490,000 clones, about 84% of them singletons. The chain combines TRBV4-1 with TRBJ2-7, with TRBD1 identical over 8 bases. Sequences were obtained from PBMCs. The origin of this receptor is a woman between 40 and 55 years old in good health. Some clones in this sample may be carry-over from other donors' samples. The CDR3 region is CASSQDSGQGPYEQYF. CDR3 DNA sequence: TGCGCCAGCAGCCAAGATAGCGGACAGGGTCCCTACGAGCAGTACTTC.